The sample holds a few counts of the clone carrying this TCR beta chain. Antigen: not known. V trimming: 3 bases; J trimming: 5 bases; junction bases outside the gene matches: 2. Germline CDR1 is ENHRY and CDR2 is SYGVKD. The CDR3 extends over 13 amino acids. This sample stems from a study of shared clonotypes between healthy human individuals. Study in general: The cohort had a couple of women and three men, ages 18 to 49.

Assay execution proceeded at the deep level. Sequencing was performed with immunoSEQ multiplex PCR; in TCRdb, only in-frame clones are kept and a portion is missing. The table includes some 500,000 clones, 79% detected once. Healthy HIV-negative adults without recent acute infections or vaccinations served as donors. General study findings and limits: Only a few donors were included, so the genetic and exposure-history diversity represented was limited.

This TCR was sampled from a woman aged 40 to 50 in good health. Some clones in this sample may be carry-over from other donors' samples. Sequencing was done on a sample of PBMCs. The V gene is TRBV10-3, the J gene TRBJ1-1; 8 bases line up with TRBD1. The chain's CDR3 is CAISDRGQTEAFF. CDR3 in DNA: TGTGCCATCAGTGACAGGGGGCAGACTGAAGCTTTCTTT.